Reported below is one T cell receptor (beta chain). The antigen it binds to is not known. One base away there is no much larger clone; base qualities are not given. The entry originates in a study of shared clonotypes between healthy human individuals (dated by TCRdb to the early 2020s). Context from the whole study: Three men and a couple of women, aged 18 to 49 years, made up the cohort. Between about 0.85 and 10 billion PBMCs per donor were obtained by leukapheresis. Per donor, three plates each were used for CD4 naive and CD4 memory, two for CD8 naive, and one for CD8 memory. Blood TCR repertoires of several healthy adults were deeply sequenced to estimate repertoire size and the extent of clonotype sharing between individuals. To increase sequencing depth and limit assay-specific biases, different laboratories used diverse techniques to prepare libraries and sequence TCR repertoires.

TCR CDR3 regions were amplified from genomic DNA by multiplex PCR using the deep immunoSEQ assay. For each cell subset, the extracted genomic DNA was distributed evenly across all wells of several immunoSEQ 96-well plates, and each plate served as one replicate. For sorted subsets, about 210 ng of genomic DNA, equivalent to around 29,000 T cell genomes, went into each replicate PCR. Purified libraries were measured with a Qubit 3.0 fluorometer, size-checked on a Bioanalyzer 2100, and measured again with the KAPA Library Quantification kit. A separate single-read 150-cycle Illumina NextSeq 550 flow cell was used to sequence each immunoSEQ 96-well plate. Processing in the source paper ran as follows. Because only junctional sequences without quality scores were contained in the immunoSEQ output, filtering matching that applied to full-length reads could not be performed. Sequences were annotated with PyIR, a Python wrapper for IgBLAST v1.9, using IMGT germline references to assign V/J genes and CDR3. Reads were filtered out if the reads had weak V/J assignments (E-value above 1e-6), no CDR3, stop codons, out-of-frame junctions, or ambiguous translated residues. A V3J clonotype was defined by an identical inferred V gene, J gene, and CDR3 amino acid sequence. The percentage overlap between two repertoires was calculated by dividing the number of shared unique clonotypes by the size of the smaller repertoire. Richness of each repertoire was evaluated using RTK rarefaction, the Chao1 estimator, and Recon v2.1 estimates of unobserved clonotypes. Generation probabilities for all TCRbeta clonotypes obtained by the gDNA method from a handful of donors were computed using OLGA. The clones in this table, taken by TCRdb from immuneACCESS, are in-frame only. Not every clone is retained; where verified, under half of the shortfall comes from an unresolved V gene, and the cause of the rest is unknown. The V and J calls and clone size come from that table; D and trimming were worked out from the DNA. This sample comprises millions of clones, about 95% of them detected only once. 0.85% to 1.3% of the sample rests with the top ten.

Here is what the overall study found, with its caveats: Estimated clonotype richness was generally larger for naive than for memory subsets. Across a few donors, about 5% of naive CD4, 3% to 4% of naive CD8, roughly 2.2% of memory CD4, and roughly 0.41% of memory CD8 clonotypes were shared. Pairwise subsampling led to the expectation that sequencing depth would affect the degree of clonotype sharing among donors. Sampling was restricted to blood, and TCR repertoires in tissue are likely to differ from TCR repertoires in blood. The genetic and exposure-history diversity represented was limited by the small number of donors. Compared with non-shared clonotypes, clonotypes shared by all four sorted-subset donors had higher generation probabilities. Incomplete sequencing was indicated by rarefaction of sorted-subset datasets, despite the large sequencing depth.

Including cysteine and phenylalanine, the CDR3 has 16 amino acids. Only the CDR3 region is kept as DNA, spanning 48 bases read in frame from base 1. Compared with germline, V lacks 2 bases and J lacks 4 bases; bases without a gene match: 8. The germline V gene (reference sequence) yields GTSNPN for CDR1 and SVGIG for CDR2. CD8 naive samples were obtained by positive selection for CCR7 among CD45RO-negative cells, yielding a CD45RA+CCR7+ population from which TemRA cells were excluded. Healthy HIV-negative adults with no recently reported acute infections or vaccinations were included as donors. Every donor was a Caucasian adult living in Nashville, Tennessee, USA. Blood was obtained by leukapheresis, after which PBMCs were separated by Ficoll-Histopaque density gradient centrifugation and cryopreserved in liquid nitrogen vapor phase. Purity and quantity of every magnetically sorted T cell population were checked by analytical flow cytometry. Genomic DNA was isolated from each sorted fraction and quantified by UV absorbance on a Nanodrop 2000c.

Source material: naive CD8+ T cells sorted from blood. In the paper's terms, the cell subset or site label means: CD45RA+CCR7+. The origin of this receptor is a man in his late teens or twenties in good health. This chain is built from TRBV30 and TRBJ2-1; 10 central bases correspond to TRBD2. The DNA is as follows: TGTGCCTGGAGTCCCGGGACTAGCGTATTGTACAATGAGCAGTTCTTC. Protein translation: CAWSPGTSVLYNEQFF.